Included here is one T cell receptor (beta chain) sequence, with context. Its antigen remains unidentified. The data originate from a study of cytomegalovirus exposure and HLA in healthy donors. Study-wide points: Per published reports, the classifier diagnosed cytomegalovirus status with high specificity and sensitivity.

TCRdb keeps only in-frame clones here, not all; method: immunoSEQ multiplex PCR. The data hold about 340,000 clones, with 70% to 90% observed a single time. The V gene's germline CDR1 is SGHTA and CDR2 FQGNSA. CDR3 length: 14 amino acids. V dropped 6 bases and J dropped 2; count of bases not matched to a gene: 4. The chain couples TRBV7-2 to TRBJ2-7; 10 bases are a match to TRBD2. This clonotype was sampled from a woman aged 18-29 years in good health and CMV-seronegative. The sequencing sample was made of PBMCs. The CDR3 coding sequence is TGTGCCAGCAGGAGAGCGGGAGGGGCCTACGAGCAGTACTTC. It specifies CASRRAGGAYEQYF. The variable domain in full, with the rest retrieved from reference TRBV7-2 and TRBJ2-7, is GAGVSQSPSNKVTEKGKDVELRCDPISGHTALYWYRQSLGQGLEFLIYFQGNSAPDKSGLPSDRFSAERTGGSVSTLTIQRTQQEDSAVYLCASRRAGGAYEQYFGPGTRLTVT.